This TCR beta chain was found in a study of T cell repertoires in cytomegalovirus infection. Germline V gene sequence: CDR1 SGHNT, CDR2 YYREEE (reference sequence). The CDR3 is 20 amino acids. V lost 2 bases and J 0 bases, leaving 21 bases between the germline ends. Points on this clonotype: As yet, its antigen is unknown.

In TCRdb, the reads were re-called with MiXCR into one record per CDR3 protein. This repertoire shows about 890,000 distinct CDR3 sequences, 25% to 40% found once; its top ten account for around 15%. The sequences come from cultured CD8+ T cells from PBMCs, collected from culture after CMV antigen stimulation. The chain is built from TRBV5-4 and TRBJ1-6; D remains ambiguous. The clonotype comes from a human donor in good health (CMV status not recorded). Some clones in this sample may be carry-over from other donors' samples. CDR3 nucleotide sequence: TGTGCCAGCAGCTTAGGAAACGAGAAAACAGCGATCTCCTATAATTCACCCCTCCACTTT. It is translated as CASSLGNEKTAISYNSPLHF.